This T cell receptor beta chain was obtained from a study of blood T cell repertoires in COVID-19. The overall study: Whether acute or convalescent, the COVID-19 samples came from the United States, Italy and Spain. T cells, B-cell-depleted T cells, or PBMCs provided the cDNA or gDNA that served as material.

In the source study's methods: Counts of nucleated cells, estimated from reference gene primer amplification, were obtained. TCRdb's copy holds only in-frame clones and misses some; the assay was immunoSEQ multiplex PCR. V and J calls and clone size are as listed in that table; D and trimming were resolved from the DNA. The sample yields about 140,000 clones, approximately 85% seen once. Germline lookup yields CDR1 SGHRS and CDR2 YFSETQ. The CDR3 has 15 amino acids. V was clipped by 0 bases and J by 2 bases, with 9 bases between them. Sequencing used peripheral blood. The sequence derives from a woman at least 80 years old with acute or convalescent COVID-19. The chain joins TRBV5-1 to TRBJ1-3; D unclear. The CDR3 DNA reads TGCGCCAGCAGCTTGGTGTCGGGAACTGGAAACACCATATATTTT. It yields the protein CASSLVSGTGNTIYF.